This T cell receptor (beta chain) is from a study of regulatory T cells in long-lasting Graves disease. Study results and limitations: The persistent group shared 2,741 public clonotypes, more than the 966 shared by new patients. Persistent Graves' patients showed less TCR diversity than newly diagnosed ones.

Looked up from germline, CDR1 is MNHEY and CDR2 is SMNVEV (reference sequence). Trimming removed 5 bases at V and 10 bases at J, with 14 bases between. The CDR3 length is 12 residues. Through Arm-PCR of CDR3 regions and iRepertoire HTBI primers, TCR beta libraries were built. TCRdb processed the multiplex PCR reads anew with MiXCR; each CDR3 protein has one entry. The top ten clones hold 12% of a sample with 550,000 to 700,000 distinct CDR3 sequences, 15% to 20% of them seen once. This clonotype has at least ten counts. Its antigen remains unknown. Time point noted: newly diagnosed GD, antithyroid drugs for less than 3 months. TCR sequences were obtained from RNA taken from PBMCs. These data are also associated with another study on T cells in Graves' hyperthyroidism and ophthalmopathy. As reported in that work: The model forecast ophthalmopathy, anticipating it by a median about 7 months before onset.

This chain joins TRBV27 and TRBJ1-2; D is perhaps TRBD1 (5 bases). The sequence came from a man younger than 35 with Graves disease. Sample: peripheral blood mononuclear cells (PBMCs), taken at new diagnosis, from a patient treated with antithyroid drugs. The CDR3 coding sequence is TGTGCCAGCAGTGGACTGTTGGGGGACTACACCTTC. This sequence encodes CASSGLLGDYTF.